This T cell receptor (beta chain) derives from a study of blood T cell repertoires in COVID-19. Some clones are missing from TCRdb's copy, which holds only in-frame ones; the method was immunoSEQ multiplex PCR. The top ten hold roughly 8.7% of the sample, which has fewer than 200,000 clones, 70% to 90% seen once. The CDR3 contains 15 residues. Germline assignment: CDR1 SGHRS and CDR2 YFSETQ. V lost 0 bases to trimming and J lost 1 base; unmatched junction nucleotides: 0. V is TRBV5-1 and J is TRBJ2-2, with 7 bases aligning to TRBD2. The clonotype was recovered from a man over 45 with active or convalescent COVID-19. The source material was peripheral blood. CDR3 sequence reads: CASSLASGNTGELFF. The CDR3 coding sequence is TGCGCCAGCAGCTTGGCTAGCGGGAACACCGGGGAGCTGTTTTTT.